One and the same sample provided the 14 T cell receptor beta chains below, sequenced in a study of T cell changes during pregnancy in multiple sclerosis. Method: immunoSEQ multiplex PCR; TCRdb's copy keeps in-frame clones and lacks some. The sample holds around 80,000 clones; approximately 90% are singletons and the top ten take over 1.3%. The sample was peripheral blood, taken before pregnancy. The source is a female donor with multiple sclerosis, enrolled in a pregnancy study.

The CDR3 coding sequence is TGTGCCAGCAGCTTAGAGGCAGCGGCTGGGGTGGAGCAGTTCTTC. This translates into CASSLEAAAGVEQFF. The chain is built from TRBV7-6 and TRBJ2-1; the D gene is possibly TRBD2 (5 bases). The CDR3 runs 15 residues. CDR1 is SGHVS and CDR2 is FNYEAQ in the germline V gene. V was pared by 1 base and J by 10 bases, with 17 bases between. Full variable domain (rest looked up from reference TRBV7-6 and TRBJ2-1): GAGVSQSPRYKVTKRGQDVALRCDPISGHVSLYWYRQALGQGPEFLTYFNYEAQQDKSGLPNDRFSAERPEGSISTLTIQRTEQRDSAMYRCASSLEAAAGVEQFFGPGTRLTVL.

The chain links TRBV11-2 to TRBJ1-2; 7 bases fit TRBD1. The germline gives CDR1 SGHAT, CDR2 FQNNGV. The CDR3 is made up of 12 amino acids. V was clipped by 4 bases and J by 6 bases; unmatched bases: 2. The CDR3: CASSSGGDGYTF. The CDR3 DNA sequence: TGTGCCAGCAGCTCAGGGGGTGATGGCTACACCTTC. Using reference TRBV11-2 and TRBJ1-2 for the parts outside the CDR3, the full variable domain is EAGVAQSPRYKIIEKRQSVAFWCNPISGHATLYWYQQILGQGPKLLIQFQNNGVVDDSQLPKDRFSAERLKGVDSTLKIQPAKLEDSAVYLCASSSGGDGYTFGSGTRLTVV.

V gene TRBV19 combines with J gene TRBJ1-6; 9 bases align to TRBD1. V shed 2 bases, J shed 7 bases, and the junction held 6 bases outside the gene matches. CDR1 and CDR2 (germline): LNHDA, SQIVND (reference sequence). The CDR3 consists of 16 residues. The CDR3 DNA reads as TGTGCCAGTAGTATATTGGGACAGGGTTTGAATTCACCCCTCCACTTT. This gives the protein CASSILGQGLNSPLHF. Based on the CDR3 plus reference TRBV19 and TRBJ1-6, the full variable domain is DGGITQSPKYLFRKEGQNVTLSCEQNLNHDAMYWYRQDPGQGLRLIYYSQIVNDFQKGDIAEGYSVSREKKESFPLTVTSAQKNPTAFYLCASSILGQGLNSPLHFGNGTRLTVT.

This sequence joins TRBV7-9 and TRBJ1-2; 8 bases map to TRBD1. With 0 bases clipped from V and 4 bases from J, the junction kept 7 bases outside the gene matches. This CDR3 has 16 amino acids. Germline CDR1 is SEHNR and CDR2 is FQNEAQ (reference sequence). Here the CDR3 reads CASSLAPGTGPYGYTF. The CDR3 nucleotides read TGTGCCAGCAGCTTAGCCCCCGGGACAGGCCCCTATGGCTACACCTTC. Combining the CDR3 with reference TRBV7-9 and TRBJ1-2 gives the whole variable domain DTGVSQNPRHKITKRGQNVTFRCDPISEHNRLYWYRQTLGQGPEFLTYFQNEAQLEKSRLLSDRFSAERPKGSFSTLEIQRTEQGDSAMYLCASSLAPGTGPYGYTFGSGTRLTVV.

This chain uses TRBV19 with TRBJ1-2; D uncertain. Germline V lookup: CDR1 LNHDA, CDR2 SQIVND (reference sequence). Trimming left V 3 bases short and J 0 bases short, with 8 bases between. CDR3 length: 14 residues. CDR3 sequence (DNA): TGTGCCAGTAGTATCGGGAATACTAACTATGGCTACACCTTC. This codes for CASSIGNTNYGYTF.

This chain links TRBV6-6 with TRBJ2-2; D might be TRBD2 (5 bases). Germline CDR1 MNHNY, CDR2 SVGAGI (reference sequence). CDR3 length: 13 residues. Trimming removed 4 bases at V and 5 bases at J, with 8 bases between. DNA for the CDR3: TGTGCCAGCAGTTCGTCGGGGACCGGGGAGCTGTTTTTT. This codes for CASSSSGTGELFF.

This sequence joins TRBV9 and TRBJ1-1, with 7 bases lining up with TRBD1. The germline V gene encodes CDR1 SGDLS and CDR2 YYNGEE. The CDR3 has 15 amino acids. The V and J ends lost 3 bases and 0 bases, in that order; junction bases with no gene match: 5. CDR3 sequence: CASSGGDSLNTEAFF. The CDR3 DNA is TGTGCCAGCAGCGGGGGGGACAGCCTGAACACTGAAGCTTTCTTT.

The chain carries TRBV5-1 and TRBJ1-2, with D possibly matching TRBD1 (5 bases). CDR1 is SGHRS and CDR2 is YFSETQ in the germline V gene. V was clipped by 7 bases and J by 1 base, with 14 bases between them. The CDR3 loop spans 14 amino acids. The CDR3 region is CASGAGEINYGYTF. CDR3 bases: TGCGCCAGCGGGGCAGGAGAAATTAACTATGGCTACACCTTC.

The DNA for the CDR3 is TGTGCCAGCAGCTTAAAGATGGGAATGCGGGCAGATACGCAGTATTTT. This codes for CASSLKMGMRADTQYF. The gene calls are TRBV7-2 and TRBJ2-3; a possible D gene is TRBD2 (5 bases). The CDR3 sequence is 16 residues long. Deletions cut 2 bases from V and 4 bases from J, with 16 bases between. CDR1 SGHTA and CDR2 FQGNSA come from the germline V gene. The whole variable domain, remainder taken from reference TRBV7-2 and TRBJ2-3, is GAGVSQSPSNKVTEKGKDVELRCDPISGHTALYWYRQSLGQGLEFLIYFQGNSAPDKSGLPSDRFSAERTGGSVSTLTIQRTQQEDSAVYLCASSLKMGMRADTQYFGPGTRLTVL.

The table lists this clone with a count of one. Within the sample, other DNA sequences also encode this same CDR3. J is TRBJ2-7 and V is TRBV5-6; TRBD1 is a possible D gene (6 bases). Trimming stripped 3 bases from V and 6 bases from J, with 10 bases between. The V gene's germline CDR1 is SGHDT and CDR2 YYEEEE. This CDR3 is built from 12 residues. CDR3 protein: CASSSQGGEQYF. CDR3 nucleotide sequence: TGTGCCAGCAGCTCACAGGGCGGCGAGCAGTACTTC.

The count of this clone is one. The chain uses TRBV2 and TRBJ1-5; a weak D match, TRBD1 (6 bases). Germline lookup yields CDR1 SNHLY and CDR2 FYNNEI. The CDR3 length is 14 residues. V lost 4 bases, J lost 2 bases, and 9 bases lay in between. The CDR3 region is CASSGQDRNQPQHF. CDR3 nucleotide sequence: TGTGCCAGCAGTGGACAGGACCGCAATCAGCCCCAGCATTTT. The full variable domain, in which reference TRBV2 and TRBJ1-5 provide the parts outside the CDR3, is EPEVTQTPSHQVTQMGQEVILRCVPISNHLYFYWYRQILGQKVEFLVSFYNNEISEKSEIFDDQFSVERPDGSNFTLKIRSTKLEDSAMYFCASSGQDRNQPQHFGDGTRLSIL.

This chain uses TRBV21-1 with TRBJ2-7; the tabulated D call, TRBD1, remains unverified against the DNA. TRBV21-1 is classified as a pseudogene. CDR3 length: 14 amino acids. The CDR3 nucleotides read TGTGCCAGCAGCAACCGGGACAGGGACTACGAGCAGTACTTC. It translates to CASSNRDRDYEQYF.

The chain has TRBV29-1 and TRBJ2-5, with 16 bases matching TRBD2. V gave up 6 bases and J gave up 5 bases; unmatched junction bases: 9. Germline assignment: CDR1 SQVTM and CDR2 ANQGSEA. CDR3 length: 16 residues. CDR3 DNA sequence: TGCAGCGTGTCCGGGACTAGCGGGGGGGCCGGTGAGACCCAGTACTTC. This sequence encodes CSVSGTSGGAGETQYF. Full variable domain (missing parts from reference TRBV29-1 and TRBJ2-5): SAVISQKPSRDICQRGTSLTIQCQVDSQVTMMFWYRQQPGQSLTLIATANQGSEATYESGFVIDKFPISRPNLTFSTLTVSNMSPEDSSIYLCSVSGTSGGAGETQYFGPGTRLLVL.

This chain's CDR3 is CASSLRTGGIDTQYF. In nucleotides, the CDR3 is TGTGCCAGCAGCTTAAGGACAGGGGGCATCGATACGCAGTATTTT. J is TRBJ2-3 and V is TRBV7-6, with 11 bases identical to TRBD1. Germline lookup yields CDR1 SGHVS and CDR2 FNYEAQ. This CDR3 comprises 15 residues. V trimming: 2 bases; J trimming: 6 bases; junction bases outside the gene matches: 4.